The rows below give T cell receptor beta chains drawn from one sample of a study of cytomegalovirus exposure and HLA in healthy donors. The assay was immunoSEQ multiplex PCR, and TCRdb's table has in-frame clones only and misses some. The data contain about 150,000 clones, 70% to 90% of them singletons. The material sequenced was PBMCs. All receptors derive from a man between 18 and 29 years old in good health and CMV-seropositive. The conserved cysteine and the conserved F or W are not part of the CDR3 here. Each record gives: V gene, J gene, D gene, clone size, CDR3 protein. A D gene is named only where the DNA matches it firmly. Where a row states a size, it is once, few, many or the class of an expanded clone; other rows omit it.

V gene: TRBV19
J gene: TRBJ2-3
D gene: NA
clone size: NA
CDR3 protein: ASKGRGTDTQY

V gene: TRBV28
J gene: TRBJ1-1
D gene: NA
clone size: few
CDR3 protein: ASTLLSGVGTEAF

V gene: TRBV6-6
J gene: TRBJ1-3
D gene: NA
clone size: NA
CDR3 protein: ASSYAGNTIY

V gene: TRBV30
J gene: TRBJ2-4
D gene: TRBD1
clone size: few
CDR3 protein: AWSGDRNIQY

V gene: TRBV11-2
J gene: TRBJ2-2
D gene: TRBD2
clone size: NA
CDR3 protein: ASSLAGNLGLANTGELF

V gene: TRBV18
J gene: TRBJ1-1
D gene: TRBD1
clone size: NA
CDR3 protein: ASSPGTGVTEAF

V gene: TRBV6-4
J gene: TRBJ2-1
D gene: NA
clone size: NA
CDR3 protein: ASSPLNEQF

V gene: TRBV6-5
J gene: TRBJ1-2
D gene: NA
clone size: NA
CDR3 protein: ASSYSMEGFFGYT

V gene: TRBV6-5
J gene: TRBJ1-2
D gene: NA
clone size: NA
CDR3 protein: ASSYGGNYGYT

V gene: TRBV4-2
J gene: TRBJ2-2
D gene: NA
clone size: NA
CDR3 protein: ASSPLRGDTGELF

V gene: TRBV7-9
J gene: TRBJ2-2
D gene: TRBD1
clone size: NA
CDR3 protein: ASSPTGTANTGELF

V gene: TRBV9
J gene: TRBJ2-2
D gene: NA
clone size: NA
CDR3 protein: ASSVALSTGELF

V gene: TRBV27
J gene: TRBJ2-3
D gene: TRBD2
clone size: NA
CDR3 protein: ASRLSGSTADTQY

V gene: TRBV13
J gene: TRBJ2-1
D gene: NA
clone size: once
CDR3 protein: ASSLGRGAVPNEQF

V gene: TRBV13
J gene: TRBJ2-2
D gene: TRBD1
clone size: NA
CDR3 protein: ASSLFARGPAGELF

V gene: TRBV4-1
J gene: TRBJ2-3
D gene: NA
clone size: NA
CDR3 protein: ASSQTSGPRTDTQY

V gene: TRBV5-5
J gene: TRBJ1-5
D gene: NA
clone size: NA
CDR3 protein: ASSLYRVGQPQH

V gene: TRBV27
J gene: TRBJ1-4
D gene: NA
clone size: once
CDR3 protein: ASSYREPNEKLF

V gene: TRBV6-5
J gene: TRBJ1-1
D gene: TRBD1
clone size: NA
CDR3 protein: ASRDRGWTPEAF

V gene: TRBV7-2
J gene: TRBJ1-1
D gene: NA
clone size: once
CDR3 protein: ASSTPGQGYLPEAF

V gene: TRBV19
J gene: TRBJ2-2
D gene: NA
clone size: NA
CDR3 protein: ASTDDGAVNTGELF

V gene: TRBV5-5
J gene: TRBJ1-1
D gene: TRBD1
clone size: NA
CDR3 protein: ASSIAGTGNTEAF

V gene: TRBV6-5
J gene: TRBJ2-7
D gene: NA
clone size: NA
CDR3 protein: ASSWDPEGYEQY

V gene: TRBV2
J gene: TRBJ1-1
D gene: NA
clone size: NA
CDR3 protein: ASPRTGKNTEAF

V gene: TRBV19
J gene: TRBJ2-3
D gene: TRBD2
clone size: NA
CDR3 protein: ASSVPIAGLTDTQY

V gene: TRBV6-5
J gene: TRBJ2-7
D gene: NA
clone size: NA
CDR3 protein: ASSEPTYEQY

V gene: TRBV19
J gene: TRBJ1-1
D gene: NA
clone size: NA
CDR3 protein: ASSTPRMNTEAF

V gene: TRBV7-2
J gene: TRBJ2-7
D gene: TRBD2
clone size: NA
CDR3 protein: AKGLEPTSYEQY

V gene: TRBV27
J gene: TRBJ1-2
D gene: TRBD1
clone size: once
CDR3 protein: ASSSLGQVNYGYT

V gene: TRBV27
J gene: TRBJ2-5
D gene: NA
clone size: once
CDR3 protein: ASSLYWQGLETQY

V gene: TRBV30
J gene: TRBJ2-3
D gene: NA
clone size: NA
CDR3 protein: ARGAQSTDTQY

V gene: TRBV7-9
J gene: TRBJ1-6
D gene: NA
clone size: NA
CDR3 protein: ASSLEQYNSPLH

V gene: TRBV6-6
J gene: TRBJ1-4
D gene: TRBD1
clone size: once
CDR3 protein: ASTDRVAATNEKLF

V gene: TRBV7-2
J gene: TRBJ2-7
D gene: NA
clone size: NA
CDR3 protein: ASSGGRSSYEQY

V gene: TRBV7-7
J gene: TRBJ2-1
D gene: NA
clone size: few
CDR3 protein: ASSLGDGSNEQF

V gene: TRBV5-6
J gene: TRBJ2-3
D gene: NA
clone size: NA
CDR3 protein: ASSWAGSRTDTQY

V gene: TRBV4-1
J gene: TRBJ2-2
D gene: NA
clone size: NA
CDR3 protein: ASSQELGAAGELF

V gene: TRBV4-3
J gene: TRBJ2-2
D gene: TRBD2
clone size: NA
CDR3 protein: ASGLAGDPGELF

V gene: TRBV5-8
J gene: TRBJ2-1
D gene: TRBD2
clone size: NA
CDR3 protein: ASSLGRTSGSGDEQF

V gene: TRBV28
J gene: TRBJ1-1
D gene: NA
clone size: NA
CDR3 protein: ASRGGTANTEAF

V gene: TRBV5-1
J gene: TRBJ2-7
D gene: NA
clone size: NA
CDR3 protein: ASSLAIVSYEQY

V gene: TRBV18
J gene: TRBJ2-2
D gene: TRBD2
clone size: few
CDR3 protein: ASSTGGRTNTGELF

V gene: TRBV7-2
J gene: TRBJ2-5
D gene: NA
clone size: NA
CDR3 protein: ASSEAETQY

V gene: TRBV6-5
J gene: TRBJ1-2
D gene: NA
clone size: NA
CDR3 protein: ASSYPTGGYT

V gene: TRBV6-1
J gene: TRBJ1-2
D gene: NA
clone size: NA
CDR3 protein: ASSNTGFGYT

V gene: TRBV18
J gene: TRBJ2-5
D gene: NA
clone size: few
CDR3 protein: ASSYTIQETQY

V gene: TRBV5-1
J gene: TRBJ1-3
D gene: TRBD1
clone size: NA
CDR3 protein: ASSSLTGGINTIY

V gene: TRBV4-3
J gene: TRBJ1-5
D gene: TRBD1
clone size: NA
CDR3 protein: ASSQGTGDNQPQH

V gene: TRBV29-1
J gene: TRBJ2-1
D gene: NA
clone size: NA
CDR3 protein: SVAGVSSSYNEQF

V gene: TRBV7-2
J gene: TRBJ1-4
D gene: TRBD1
clone size: NA
CDR3 protein: ASSLAVQGVGEKLF

V gene: TRBV27
J gene: TRBJ1-4
D gene: NA
clone size: NA
CDR3 protein: ASSLSSSEKLF

V gene: TRBV5-1
J gene: TRBJ1-5
D gene: TRBD1
clone size: NA
CDR3 protein: ASRDRGRNQPQH

V gene: TRBV6-5
J gene: TRBJ2-7
D gene: TRBD1
clone size: NA
CDR3 protein: ASSYTGGSEQY

V gene: TRBV5-1
J gene: TRBJ2-2
D gene: NA
clone size: NA
CDR3 protein: ASSLTGTPGELF

V gene: TRBV19
J gene: TRBJ1-5
D gene: NA
clone size: NA
CDR3 protein: ASRTQVNSNQPQH